These 12 T cell receptor beta chains came from one sample sequenced in a study of blood T cell repertoires in COVID-19. Sequenced by immunoSEQ multiplex PCR; TCRdb stores in-frame clones only, minus some. The sample lists 90,000 to 120,000 clones, approximately 90% seen once, with around 1.2% in the top ten. The material sequenced was peripheral blood. These receptor sequences come from a woman between 25 and 40 years old with acute or convalescent COVID-19.

J is TRBJ1-1 and V is TRBV7-9; unclear D gene. CDR3 length: 13 residues. Germline CDR1 is SEHNR and CDR2 is FQNEAQ (reference sequence). V was cut by 5 bases and J by 1 base, with 8 bases left in between. The CDR3 spells CASSREKNTEAFF. CDR3 sequence (DNA): TGTGCCAGCAGCAGAGAAAAGAACACTGAAGCTTTCTTT.

A single count supports this clone. The V gene is TRBV11-3, the J gene TRBJ2-1; 9 positions agree with TRBD1. The CDR3 sequence is 15 residues long. Unmatched junction bases numbered 5, after V lost 5 bases and J lost 3 bases. From germline, CDR1 is SGHNT and CDR2 YENEEA. The CDR3 bases are TGTGCCAGCAGCCCCGGACAGGGGATCTACAATGAGCAGTTCTTC. It codes for CASSPGQGIYNEQFF.

This chain connects TRBV29-1 to TRBJ2-1; 13 bases are shared with TRBD2. There are 13 residues in the CDR3. V lost 5 bases, J lost 10 bases, and 5 bases stayed unmatched. Germline V gene data show CDR1 as SQVTM and CDR2 as ANQGSEA. The CDR3 nucleotides are TGCAGCGTTCGATTGACTAGCGGGGGGGAGCAGTTCTTC. It is translated as CSVRLTSGGEQFF.

The chain uses TRBV9 and TRBJ1-3, with D unclear. Germline CDR1 is SGDLS and CDR2 is YYNGEE. The CDR3 runs to 13 residues. Trimming pared 0 bases from V and 2 bases from J, leaving 3 bases between. CDR3 sequence (DNA): TGTGCCAGCAGCGTAGCTACTGGAAACACCATATATTTT. Translation: CASSVATGNTIYF.

In the case of this clone: One junction end does not reproduce the germline sequence, and a read error may be involved. J is TRBJ1-1 and V is TRBV10-3; 7 bases fit TRBD1. The CDR3 sequence is 13 residues long. Germline-derived CDR1 and CDR2 are ENHRY and SYGVKD. Here the CDR3 reads CAISESVADRRRF. The CDR3 DNA is TGTGCCATCAGTGAGTCGGTAGCGGACAGGCGACGATTT.

The V and J genes are TRBV6-2 or TRBV6-3 and TRBJ2-5; TRBD1 is a possible D gene (6 bases). The CDR3 sequence is 13 residues long. CDR1 MNHEY and CDR2 SVGEGT come from the germline V gene. Trimming took off 6 bases at V and 4 bases at J, with 12 bases between the two ends. CDR3 in DNA: TGTGCCAGCAGCCCCAGGGGCACAGAGACCCAGTACTTC. As protein: CASSPRGTETQYF.

V and J are TRBV4-2 and TRBJ2-1, with a tentative D call TRBD2 (5 bases). The germline V gene encodes CDR1 LGHNA and CDR2 YNFKEQ. This CDR3 has 14 amino acids. Trimming shortened V by 1 base and J by 7 bases, and 11 bases separated the two germline ends. The chain's CDR3 is CASSQGDSANEQFF. In nucleotides, the CDR3 is TGTGCCAGCAGCCAAGGGGATAGCGCGAATGAGCAGTTCTTC.

The chain joins TRBV7-9 to TRBJ2-1, with 12 nucleotides matching TRBD2. Trimming took 5 bases from V and 0 from J; bases not matched to a gene: 5. This CDR3 is built from 17 residues. The germline V gene encodes CDR1 SEHNR and CDR2 FQNEAQ (reference sequence). CDR3 coding DNA: TGTGCCAGCAGCCTATCGACTAGCGGGAGCTCCTACAATGAGCAGTTCTTC. Translated: CASSLSTSGSSYNEQFF. Filled out from reference TRBV7-9 and TRBJ2-1, the complete variable domain reads DTGVSQNPRHKITKRGQNVTFRCDPISEHNRLYWYRQTLGQGPEFLTYFQNEAQLEKSRLLSDRFSAERPKGSFSTLEIQRTEQGDSAMYLCASSLSTSGSSYNEQFFGPGTRLTVL.

This clone was observed a few times. The V call is TRBV6-4, the J call TRBJ1-4; no clear D gene. V lost 3 bases and J lost 8, with 19 bases in between. Per the germline V gene, CDR1 is MRHNA and CDR2 is SNTAGT. This CDR3 has 16 residues. This chain's CDR3 is CASSDTTELAGEKLFF. The CDR3 DNA is TGTGCCAGCAGTGATACCACGGAGCTGGCGGGAGAAAAACTGTTTTTT.

The chain uses TRBV7-2 and TRBJ1-4; D is unclear. The germline V and J ends were trimmed by 2 bases and 4 bases, with 17 bases remaining between them. Germline V gene sequence: CDR1 SGHTA, CDR2 FQGNSA. This CDR3 is built from 17 residues. The CDR3 nucleotides read TGTGCCAGCAGCTTATGGGGAGGGCAGTTGAATAATGAAAAACTGTTTTTT. This encodes CASSLWGGQLNNEKLFF.

This clone has just a few counts. This chain connects TRBV3-1 (or the pseudogene TRBV3-2) to TRBJ1-1; a weak D match, TRBD1 (5 bases). Trimming took off 4 bases at V and 11 bases at J, with 17 bases between the two ends. CDR1 and CDR2 (germline): LGHDT, YNNKEL (reference sequence). This CDR3 comprises 13 residues. The DNA of the CDR3 is TGTGCCAGCAGCCCTGGGTATCAGGGTTGGGCTTTCTTT. Protein sequence: CASSPGYQGWAFF.

This rearrangement joins TRBV5-4 to TRBJ2-5, with D perhaps TRBD2 (6 bases). The CDR3 has 14 amino acids. CDR1 and CDR2 (germline): SGHNT, YYREEE (reference sequence). The germline V and J ends were trimmed by 1 base and 5 bases, with 12 bases remaining between them. The CDR3 DNA reads as TGTGCCAGCAGCTTGAGGGCGGGATGGGAGACCCAGTACTTC. Its protein product is CASSLRAGWETQYF.